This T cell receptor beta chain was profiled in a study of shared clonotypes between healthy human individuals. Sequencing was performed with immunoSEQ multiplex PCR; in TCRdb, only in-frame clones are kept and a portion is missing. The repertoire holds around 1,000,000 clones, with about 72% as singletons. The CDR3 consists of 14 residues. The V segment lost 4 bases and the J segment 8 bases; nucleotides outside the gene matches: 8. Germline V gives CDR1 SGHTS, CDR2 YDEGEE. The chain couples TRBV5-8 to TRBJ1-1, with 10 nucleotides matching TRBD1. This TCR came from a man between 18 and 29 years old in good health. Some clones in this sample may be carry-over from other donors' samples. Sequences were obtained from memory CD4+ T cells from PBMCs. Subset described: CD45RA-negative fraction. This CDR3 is CASSPTGGLREAFF. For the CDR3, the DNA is TGTGCCAGCAGCCCGACAGGGGGCCTGAGGGAAGCTTTCTTT.